Sequencing of this T cell receptor beta chain was carried out in a study of cytomegalovirus exposure and HLA in healthy donors. Study results and caveats: TCR sequences were mostly rare, though some public TCRs occurred in many donors.

The ends were cut back, 3 bases at V and 4 bases at J, with 16 bases in the middle. Germline V gene data show CDR1 as SQVTM and CDR2 as ANQGSEA. The CDR3 has 15 amino acids. It was with 60 Vbeta and 13 Jbeta primers that the PCR ran. Measured with immunoSEQ multiplex PCR; TCRdb has only the in-frame clones, and not every one. This listing includes roughly 140,000 clones. Comments on this clone: Its target is unknown.

V gene TRBV29-1 combines with J gene TRBJ2-1; D possibly corresponds to TRBD2 (5 bases). The sequencing input was PBMCs. This sequence was found in a man aged 40-49 years in good health and CMV-seronegative. CDR3 sequence: CSVEGTGAVYNEQFF. The CDR3, as DNA: TGCAGCGTTGAGGGAACTGGAGCGGTTTACAATGAGCAGTTCTTC.